This entry lists 25 T cell receptor beta chains sequenced from one sample in a study of control samples from healthy donors and cancer patients (dated by TCRdb to the early 2020s). The library was generated by the immunoSEQ multiplex PCR assay. What TCRdb holds here is the immuneACCESS table cut down to in-frame rearrangements. Part of the clones is not present; checked against another copy, under half of the missing clones reflect an unresolved V gene, and the others are unexplained. Present in this sample are about 49,000 clones, approximately 86% of which were seen just once. The ten largest account for about 3% of the sample. Specimen: PBMCs. These receptors were obtained from a woman aged 45 to 65 with lung cancer.

The rearrangement links TRBV5-1 to TRBJ1-1; TRBD1 is a possible D gene (6 bases). Trimming removed 0 bases at V and 6 bases at J, with 12 bases between. The CDR3 length is 14 residues. Germline V gene lookup returns CDR1 SGHRS and CDR2 YFSETQ. In DNA, the CDR3 is TGCGCCAGCAGCTTGGAAACAGGGCAGGCTGAAGCTTTCTTT. Its protein is CASSLETGQAEAFF.

The chain is built from TRBV2 and TRBJ2-7; D possibly uses TRBD1 or TRBD2 (5 bases each). Germline CDR1 and CDR2: SNHLY and FYNNEI. The CDR3 contains 12 residues. V shed 10 bases and J shed 6 bases, with 16 bases lying between them. Here the CDR3 DNA reads TGTGCCACCTTCCGGGACGACTCCGAGCAGTACTTC. Amino acid sequence: CATFRDDSEQYF.

The rearrangement uses TRBV19 and TRBJ1-5, with 9 bases that match TRBD1. V shed 7 bases, J shed 4 bases, and the junction held 8 bases outside the gene matches. The CDR3 runs 15 residues. In germline, CDR1 is LNHDA, CDR2 SQIVND (reference sequence). CDR3 bases: TGTGCCAGTAAACCACAGGGGGCGAGTAATCAGCCCCAGCATTTT. Residues: CASKPQGASNQPQHF.

This clone was counted only a few times. The gene calls are TRBV6-2 or TRBV6-3 and TRBJ2-1; D is unclear. Germline V gene sequence: CDR1 MNHEY, CDR2 SVGEGT. The CDR3 has 13 amino acids. With 2 bases removed from V and 6 bases from J, the gap between germline ends came to 8 bases. The CDR3 is CASSYQWLNEQFF. CDR3 in DNA: TGTGCCAGCAGTTACCAGTGGCTCAATGAGCAGTTCTTC.

V is TRBV25-1 and J is TRBJ2-6; 9 positions agree with TRBD1. Unmatched junction bases numbered 4, after V lost 1 base and J lost 0 bases. Germline V CDR1 and CDR2: MGHDK, SYGVNS. This CDR3 comprises 18 residues. The CDR3 DNA sequence: TGTGCCAGCAGTGAATCCGGGACAGGGCTCTCTGGGGCCAACGTCCTGACTTTC. This translates into CASSESGTGLSGANVLTF.

Only one count was recorded for this clone. The chain joins TRBV5-6 to TRBJ2-5, with a weak D call TRBD1 (6 bases). Trimming pared 1 base from V and 3 bases from J, leaving 16 bases between. The CDR3 loop spans 16 amino acids. The germline CDR1 and CDR2 sequences are SGHDT and YYEEEE. CDR3 sequence: CASSLRNAGVEETQYF. In DNA form, the CDR3 reads TGTGCCAGCAGCTTGCGTAATGCAGGGGTCGAAGAGACCCAGTACTTC.

The chain recombines TRBV29-1 with TRBJ1-2; weak D call: TRBD1 (5 bases). The CDR3 contains 14 residues. Trimming removed 2 bases at V and 4 bases at J, with 14 bases between. Germline V gene data show CDR1 as SQVTM and CDR2 as ANQGSEA. The CDR3 DNA reads as TGCAGCGTTGAAAGAGAGGGGCGGTCCTATGGCTACACCTTC. Protein product: CSVEREGRSYGYTF.

The chain employs TRBV3-1 (or the pseudogene TRBV3-2) and TRBJ2-2; D gene uncertain. Germline CDR1 LGHDT, CDR2 YNNKEL (reference sequence). The CDR3 loop spans 13 amino acids. V shed 2 bases and J shed 6 bases, with 7 bases lying between them. For the CDR3, the DNA is TGTGCCAGCAGCCAACGTGACTCCGGGGAGCTGTTTTTT. Amino acids: CASSQRDSGELFF.

This clone was seen a handful of times. The rearrangement links TRBV9 to TRBJ2-7; 9 bases are a match to TRBD1. The V gene end was trimmed by 4 bases and the J gene end by 0 bases; junction bases not matched to a gene: 17. The CDR3 totals 19 residues. Germline V gives CDR1 SGDLS, CDR2 YYNGEE. CDR3 DNA sequence: TGTGCCAGCAGCCCAACCCCTCTCACCTGGACAGGGGTCTCCTACGAGCAGTACTTC. Protein product: CASSPTPLTWTGVSYEQYF.

The chain joins TRBV18 to TRBJ2-1, with 8 positions matching TRBD2. CDR3 size: 14 residues. Germline CDR1 reads KGHSH; CDR2 reads LQKENI. The ends lost 4 bases at V and 6 bases at J; junction bases unmatched: 5. In nucleotides, the CDR3 is TGTGCCAGCTCACAGGGACTAGAACCCAATGAGCAGTTCTTC. Translating gives CASSQGLEPNEQFF.

The rearrangement joins TRBV24-1 to TRBJ1-2; D is ambiguous. This CDR3 contains 12 residues. The germline CDR1 and CDR2 sequences are KGHDR and SFDVKD. V was shortened by 3 bases and J by 7 bases, with 8 bases between the two germline ends. The CDR3 bases are TGTGCCACCAGTGATACCTATCGTGGCTACACCTTC. Translating gives CATSDTYRGYTF.

This chain connects TRBV2 to TRBJ2-2; D ambiguous. The CDR3 covers 14 residues. Germline CDR1 is SNHLY and CDR2 is FYNNEI. Trimming pared 5 bases from V and 1 base from J, leaving 8 bases between. The CDR3 nucleotides are TGTGCCAGCAGTCTACAGTGGAACACCGGGGAGCTGTTTTTT. Translating gives CASSLQWNTGELFF.

The V call is TRBV5-4, the J call TRBJ2-2; no clear D. Germline assignment: CDR1 SGHNT and CDR2 YYREEE (reference sequence). Trimming took 4 bases from V and 6 from J, leaving 13 bases between them. There are 14 residues in the CDR3. Here the CDR3 DNA reads TGTGCCAGCAGCCCCGACACAACCGCCGGGGAGCTGTTTTTT. Its translation is CASSPDTTAGELFF.

This chain links TRBV27 with TRBJ1-1, with a tentative D call TRBD1 (6 bases). This CDR3 is 12 amino acids long. Per the germline V gene, CDR1 is MNHEY and CDR2 is SMNVEV (reference sequence). V was trimmed by 5 bases and J by 5 bases, leaving 9 bases between them. The CDR3 sequence: CASSTGKTEAFF. Here the CDR3 DNA reads TGTGCCAGCAGTACAGGGAAAACTGAAGCTTTCTTT.

This clone has only one observation. The chain couples TRBV5-1 to TRBJ1-3; tentative D call: TRBD1 (5 bases). The germline V and J ends were trimmed by 4 bases and 0 bases, with 17 bases remaining between them. Germline assignment: CDR1 SGHRS and CDR2 YFSETQ. CDR3 length: 17 residues. For the CDR3, the DNA is TGCGCCAGCAGCCTGGGCGACGTGAGGGGCTCTGGAAACACCATATATTTT. It is translated as CASSLGDVRGSGNTIYF.

The V gene is TRBV13, the J gene TRBJ2-5; no firm D call. This CDR3 is 14 amino acids long. Germline CDR1 and CDR2: PRHDT and FYEKMQ (reference sequence). Trimming left V 3 bases short and J 5 bases short, with 13 bases between. The CDR3 here is CASSLNKNGETQYF. In DNA form, the CDR3 reads TGTGCCAGCAGCTTGAACAAAAATGGGGAGACCCAGTACTTC. The full variable domain, rest sourced from reference TRBV13 and TRBJ2-5, is AAGVIQSPRHLIKEKRETATLKCYPIPRHDTVYWYQQGPGQDPQFLISFYEKMQSDKGSIPDRFSAQQFSDYHSELNMSSLELGDSALYFCASSLNKNGETQYFGPGTRLLVL.

The chain uses TRBV7-2 and TRBJ1-4; TRBD1 matches 7 bases. The CDR3 runs to 15 residues. Trimming at V came to 3 bases and at J to 4 bases, leaving 5 bases not matched to a gene. The germline CDR1 and CDR2 sequences are SGHTA and FQGNSA. CDR3 DNA sequence: TGTGCCAGCAGCTTCGCCGGGACAGTTAATGAAAAACTGTTTTTT. Its translation is CASSFAGTVNEKLFF.

This CDR3 is CASSPTGLAGGEQFF. The DNA for the CDR3 is TGCGCCAGCAGCCCGACGGGACTAGCGGGGGGTGAGCAGTTCTTC. The chain joins TRBV4-3 to TRBJ2-1, with 15 bases that match TRBD2. V gave up 4 bases and J gave up 9 bases; unmatched junction bases: 4. The CDR3 spans 15 residues. In germline, CDR1 is LGHNA, CDR2 YSLEER.

The chain has TRBV6-2 or TRBV6-3 and TRBJ1-1; perhaps TRBD1 as D (5 bases). The CDR3 sequence is 14 residues long. With 2 bases removed from V and 3 bases from J, the gap between germline ends came to 10 bases. The germline V gene encodes CDR1 MNHEY and CDR2 SVGEGT. As DNA, the CDR3 is TGTGCCAGCAGTTACGGGGGGACGTACACTGAAGCTTTCTTT. This gives the protein CASSYGGTYTEAFF.

The chain links TRBV6-2 or TRBV6-3 to TRBJ1-5, with 8 bases that match TRBD1. The CDR3 is 15 amino acids. The junction had 5 bases not matched to a gene; V was cut back by 5 bases and J by 2 bases. Germline V gives CDR1 MNHEY, CDR2 SVGEGT. CDR3 sequence: CASSDGQGGNQPQHF. DNA for the CDR3: TGTGCCAGCAGTGACGGACAGGGTGGCAATCAGCCCCAGCATTTT.

The CDR3 DNA sequence: TGTGCCAGCAGCTTAAGACAGGGTGGCACAGATACGCAGTATTTT. Its protein product is CASSLRQGGTDTQYF. This chain uses TRBV11-3 with TRBJ2-3, with 7 bases aligning to TRBD1. In germline, CDR1 is SGHNT, CDR2 YENEEA. CDR3 length equals 15 residues. V lost 2 bases to trimming and J lost 1 base; unmatched junction nucleotides: 3. Full variable domain (missing parts from reference TRBV11-3 and TRBJ2-3): EAGVVQSPRYKIIEKKQPVAFWCNPISGHNTLYWYLQNLGQGPELLIRYENEEAVDDSQLPKDRFSAERLKGVDSTLKIQPAELGDSAVYLCASSLRQGGTDTQYFGPGTRLTVL.

The rearrangement uses TRBV19 and TRBJ2-5; D remains ambiguous. The CDR3 runs to 15 residues. Deletions cut 4 bases from V and 1 base from J, with 13 bases between. Germline CDR1 is LNHDA and CDR2 is SQIVND (reference sequence). The CDR3 nucleotides read TGTGCCAGTAGTACAGGCCTACCCTCCCAAGAGACCCAGTACTTC. Amino acids: CASSTGLPSQETQYF.

This clone was counted only a few times. The chain has TRBV23-1 and TRBJ1-2; D gene unclear. TRBV23-1 is an ORF, and what it does is uncertain. The germline V and J ends were trimmed by 0 bases and 1 base, with 12 bases remaining between them. CDR3 length equals 16 residues. CDR3 in DNA: TGCGCCAGCAGTCAATCGATTAGCGGTCTTAACTATGGCTACACCTTC. Its protein product is CASSQSISGLNYGYTF.

The chain links TRBV2 to TRBJ2-7; tentative D call: TRBD1 (6 bases). CDR1 SNHLY and CDR2 FYNNEI come from the germline V gene. The length of the CDR3 is 12 residues. V was shortened by 10 bases and J by 1 base, with 11 bases between the two germline ends. The DNA of the CDR3 is TGTGCCACTGGGACACCATCCTACGAGCAGTACTTC. Its translation: CATGTPSYEQYF.

V and J are TRBV4-2 and TRBJ1-3, with D perhaps TRBD1 (6 bases). The CDR3 is made up of 16 amino acids. V was shortened by 1 base and J by 3 bases, with 13 bases between the two germline ends. Germline V gene sequence: CDR1 LGHNA, CDR2 YNFKEQ. CDR3 region: CASSQGPGDGGNTIYF. As DNA, the CDR3 is TGTGCCAGCAGCCAAGGGCCAGGGGACGGTGGAAACACCATATATTTT.